One T cell receptor (beta chain) is described in this entry. This CDR3 has 18 amino acids. The trim removed 2 bases at V and 2 bases at J, leaving 13 bases unmatched. Germline assignment: CDR1 MNHEY and CDR2 SMNVEV (reference sequence). This sample stems from a study of glioma-infiltrating T cells after dendritic cell vaccination. Study information: Dendritic cells derived from monocytes and pulsed with autologous tumor lysate formed the vaccine.

The assay was immunoSEQ multiplex PCR, and TCRdb's table has in-frame clones only and misses some. Counted here are 80,000 to 95,000 clones, approximately 81% occurring once; the ten biggest clones make up 8.5%. Described time point: after dendritic cell vaccination, including at tumor progression/relapse. Specimen: blood, collected after dendritic cell vaccination. The sequence derives from a human donor with glioblastoma. The chain uses TRBV27 and TRBJ2-7; 9 bases map to TRBD2. The CDR3, as DNA: TGTGCCAGCAGTTTACGGCTAGCGGGACAAAGCCTAGCCTACGAGCAGTACTTC. Translation gives CASSLRLAGQSLAYEQYF.